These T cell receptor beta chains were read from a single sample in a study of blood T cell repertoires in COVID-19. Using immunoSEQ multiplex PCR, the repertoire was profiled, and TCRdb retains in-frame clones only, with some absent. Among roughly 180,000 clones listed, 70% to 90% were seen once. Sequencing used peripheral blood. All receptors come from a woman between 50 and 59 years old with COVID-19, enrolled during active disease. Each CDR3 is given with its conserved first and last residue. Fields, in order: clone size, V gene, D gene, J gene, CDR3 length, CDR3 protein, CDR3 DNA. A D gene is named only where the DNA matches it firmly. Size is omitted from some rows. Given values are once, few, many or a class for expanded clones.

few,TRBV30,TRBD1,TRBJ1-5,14,CAWSWTGETQPQHF,TGTGCCTGGAGCTGGACAGGGGAGACTCAGCCCCAGCATTTT
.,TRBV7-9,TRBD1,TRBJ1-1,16,CASSPGVGTANTEAFF,TGTGCCAGCAGCCCCGGGGTCGGGACAGCAAACACTGAAGCTTTCTTT
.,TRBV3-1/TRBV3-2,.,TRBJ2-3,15,CASSRDSGSTDTQYF,TGTGCCAGCAGTCGGGACTCAGGTAGCACAGATACGCAGTATTTT
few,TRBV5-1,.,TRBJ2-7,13,CASSLEGSYEQYF,TGCGCCAGCAGCTTAGAGGGCTCCTACGAGCAGTACTTC
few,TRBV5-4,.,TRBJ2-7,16,CASSLDPQGSSYEQYF,TGTGCCAGCAGCTTGGACCCTCAGGGGAGCTCCTACGAGCAGTACTTC
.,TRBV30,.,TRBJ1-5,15,CAWSFIGGRNQPQHF,TGTGCCTGGAGTTTTATAGGGGGACGAAATCAGCCCCAGCATTTT
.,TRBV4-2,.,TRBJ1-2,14,CASSQETGNYGYTF,TGTGCCAGCAGCCAAGAGACTGGGAACTATGGCTACACCTTC
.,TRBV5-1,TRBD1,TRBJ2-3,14,CASSQGQATDTQYF,TGCGCCAGCAGCCAGGGACAGGCCACAGATACGCAGTATTTT
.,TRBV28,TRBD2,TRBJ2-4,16,CASSLLAGGAKNIQYF,TGTGCCAGCAGTCTTCTAGCGGGGGGAGCCAAAAACATTCAGTACTTC
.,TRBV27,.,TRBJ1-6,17,CASSMTVRGFYNSPLHF,TGTGCCAGCAGTATGACAGTTAGGGGGTTCTATAATTCACCCCTCCACTTT
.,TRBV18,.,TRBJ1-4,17,CASSPPLQGGTGEKLFF,TGTGCCAGCTCACCCCCCCTTCAGGGAGGTACTGGAGAAAAACTGTTTTTT
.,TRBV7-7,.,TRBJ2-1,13,CASSFSLEYEQFF,TGTGCTAGCAGCTTTAGCCTAGAATATGAGCAGTTCTTC
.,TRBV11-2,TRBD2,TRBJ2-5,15,CASSTYRGVQETQYF,TGTGCCAGCAGCACCTACCGGGGGGTACAAGAGACCCAGTACTTC
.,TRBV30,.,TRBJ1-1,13,CAWSGVGGTEAFF,TGTGCCTGGAGTGGAGTAGGGGGCACTGAAGCTTTCTTT
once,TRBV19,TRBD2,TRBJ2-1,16,CASSIDSSGIYNEQFF,TGTGCCAGTAGTATAGATTCTAGCGGTATCTACAATGAGCAGTTCTTC
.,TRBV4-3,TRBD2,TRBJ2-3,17,CASSQALAGGREDTQYF,TGCGCCAGCAGCCAGGCTCTAGCGGGGGGGCGGGAAGATACGCAGTATTTT
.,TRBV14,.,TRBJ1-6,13,CASSQQGNSPLHF,TGTGCCAGCAGCCAACAGGGGAATTCACCCCTCCACTTT
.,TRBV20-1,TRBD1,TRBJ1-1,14,CSASRTGMNTEAFF,TGCAGTGCTAGTCGGACAGGGATGAACACTGAAGCTTTCTTT
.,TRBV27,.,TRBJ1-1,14,CASSLARADTEAFF,TGTGCCAGCAGTTTGGCCAGGGCGGACACTGAAGCTTTCTTT
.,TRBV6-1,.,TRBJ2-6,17,CASSAGKRLSGANVLTF,TGTGCCAGCAGTGCGGGAAAGAGGCTCTCTGGGGCCAACGTCCTGACTTTC
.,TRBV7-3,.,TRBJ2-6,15,CASSRGAFGANVLTF,TGTGCCAGCAGTCGTGGGGCATTTGGGGCCAACGTCCTGACTTTC
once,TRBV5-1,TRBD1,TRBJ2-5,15,CASSLRTGTEETQYF,TGCGCCAGCAGCTTGAGGACAGGAACCGAAGAGACCCAGTACTTC
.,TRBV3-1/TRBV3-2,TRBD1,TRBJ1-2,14,CASSAGTGVYGYTF,TGTGCCAGCAGCGCCGGGACAGGGGTCTATGGCTACACCTTC
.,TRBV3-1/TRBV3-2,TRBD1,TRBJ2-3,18,CASSQDMGDRFYTDTQYF,TGTGCCAGCAGCCAAGATATGGGGGACAGGTTCTACACAGATACGCAGTATTTT
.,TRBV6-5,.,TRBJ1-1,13,CASSRGGGTEAFF,TGTGCCAGCAGCCGAGGCGGGGGTACTGAAGCTTTCTTT
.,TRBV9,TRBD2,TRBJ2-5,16,CASSVGSGGVQETQYF,TGTGCCAGCAGCGTAGGTAGCGGGGGAGTTCAAGAGACCCAGTACTTC
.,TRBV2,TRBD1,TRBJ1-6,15,CASSQQGPNNSPLHF,TGTGCCAGCAGCCAACAGGGGCCAAATAATTCACCCCTCCACTTT
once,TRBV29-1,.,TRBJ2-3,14,CSVGRVSIPDTQYF,TGCAGCGTTGGCCGGGTTTCAATCCCAGATACGCAGTATTTT
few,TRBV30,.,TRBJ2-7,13,CAWNQGFSYEQYF,TGTGCCTGGAACCAGGGGTTCTCCTACGAGCAGTACTTC
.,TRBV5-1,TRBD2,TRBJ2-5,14,CASSPGLAGETQYF,TGCGCCAGCAGCCCGGGACTAGCGGGCGAGACCCAGTACTTC
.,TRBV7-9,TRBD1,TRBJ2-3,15,CASSSTGGSTDTQYF,TGTGCCAGCAGCTCGACAGGGGGGAGCACAGATACGCAGTATTTT
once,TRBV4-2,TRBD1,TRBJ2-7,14,CASSQDQGAGEQYF,TGTGCCAGCAGCCAAGATCAGGGGGCGGGGGAGCAGTACTTC
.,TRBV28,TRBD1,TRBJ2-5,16,CASSPRPGQIQETQYF,TGTGCCAGCAGTCCCCGCCCGGGACAGATACAAGAGACCCAGTACTTC
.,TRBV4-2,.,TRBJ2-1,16,CASSQDNTRGGNEQFF,TGTGCCAGCAGCCAAGATAATACCAGGGGCGGGAATGAGCAGTTCTTC
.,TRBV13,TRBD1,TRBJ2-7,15,CASSSNRGKAYEQYF,TGTGCCAGCAGCTCCAACAGGGGTAAGGCCTACGAGCAGTACTTC
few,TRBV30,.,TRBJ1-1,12,CAWSRDSSEAFF,TGTGCCTGGAGCCGGGACTCCAGTGAAGCTTTCTTT
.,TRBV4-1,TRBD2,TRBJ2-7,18,CASSQFAPGTSGGYEQYF,TGCGCCAGCAGCCAATTTGCTCCAGGGACTAGCGGGGGTTACGAGCAGTACTTC
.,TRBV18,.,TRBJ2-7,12,CASSESSYEQYF,TGTGCCAGCTCAGAGAGCTCCTACGAGCAGTACTTC
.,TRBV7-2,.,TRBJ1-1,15,CASSLRVAVRTEAFF,TGTGCCAGCAGCTTGCGGGTGGCCGTGCGCACTGAAGCTTTCTTT
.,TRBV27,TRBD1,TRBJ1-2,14,CASSLTGVSYGYTF,TGTGCCAGCAGCTTGACAGGGGTGAGCTATGGCTACACCTTC
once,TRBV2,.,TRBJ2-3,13,CASTQGFADTQYF,TGTGCCAGCACGCAGGGCTTTGCAGATACGCAGTATTTT
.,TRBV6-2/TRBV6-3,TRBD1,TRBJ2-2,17,CASSRTGTGGYTGELFF,TGTGCCAGCAGCCGAACCGGGACAGGGGGTTACACCGGGGAGCTGTTTTTT
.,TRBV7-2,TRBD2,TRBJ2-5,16,CASSLALAGGRETQYF,TGTGCCAGCAGCTTAGCCCTAGCGGGGGGCAGAGAGACCCAGTACTTC
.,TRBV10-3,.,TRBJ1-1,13,CAIRRQENTEAFF,TGTGCCATCAGAAGACAGGAGAACACTGAAGCTTTCTTT
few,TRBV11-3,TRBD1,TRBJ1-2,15,CASSLRGQTNYGYTF,TGTGCCAGCAGCTTACGGGGACAGACGAACTATGGCTACACCTTC
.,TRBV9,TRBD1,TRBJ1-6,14,CASSPGQGGSPLHF,TGTGCCAGCAGCCCAGGACAGGGAGGGTCACCCCTCCACTTT
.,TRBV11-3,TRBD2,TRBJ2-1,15,CASSLGRGAYNEQFF,TGTGCCAGCAGCTTAGGGCGGGGGGCCTACAATGAGCAGTTCTTC
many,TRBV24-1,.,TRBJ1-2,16,CATSPLSKLSNYGYTF,TGTGCCACCAGTCCCCTCTCGAAACTATCTAACTATGGCTACACCTTC
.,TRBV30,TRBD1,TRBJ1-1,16,CAWSVIMTGGNTEAFF,TGTGCCTGGAGTGTAATAATGACAGGGGGTAACACTGAAGCTTTCTTT
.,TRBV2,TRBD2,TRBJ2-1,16,CASSDHSGGAYNEQFF,TGTGCCAGCAGTGACCATAGCGGGGGGGCCTACAATGAGCAGTTCTTC
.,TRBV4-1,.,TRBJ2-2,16,CASSQGAGAGTGELFF,TGCGCCAGCAGCCAAGGGGCGGGGGCAGGTACCGGGGAGCTGTTTTTT
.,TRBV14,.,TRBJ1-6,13,CASSPRTDSPLHF,TGTGCCAGCAGCCCTCGGACAGATTCACCCCTCCACTTT
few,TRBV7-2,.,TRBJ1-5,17,CASSSGQQGLGNQPQHF,TGTGCCAGCAGCTCGGGACAACAGGGCTTAGGCAATCAGCCCCAGCATTTT